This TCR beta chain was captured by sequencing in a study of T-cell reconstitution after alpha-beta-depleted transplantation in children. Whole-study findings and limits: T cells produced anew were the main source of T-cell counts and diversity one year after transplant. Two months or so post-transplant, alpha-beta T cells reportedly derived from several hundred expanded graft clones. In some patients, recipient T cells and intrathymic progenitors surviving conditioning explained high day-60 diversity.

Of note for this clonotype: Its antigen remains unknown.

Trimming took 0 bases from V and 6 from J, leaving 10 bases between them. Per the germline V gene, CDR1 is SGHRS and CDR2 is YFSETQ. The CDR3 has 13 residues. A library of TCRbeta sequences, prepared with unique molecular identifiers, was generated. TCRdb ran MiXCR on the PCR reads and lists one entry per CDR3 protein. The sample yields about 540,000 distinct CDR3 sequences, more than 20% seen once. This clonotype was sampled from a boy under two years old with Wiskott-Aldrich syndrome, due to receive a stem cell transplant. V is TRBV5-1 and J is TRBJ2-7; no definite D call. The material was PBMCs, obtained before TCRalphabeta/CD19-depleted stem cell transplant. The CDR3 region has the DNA TGCGCCAGCAGCTTGGGGGCCGGTCTCGAGCAGTACTTC. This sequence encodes CASSLGAGLEQYF.